The 12 T cell receptor beta chains listed next were all sequenced from one sample in a study of radiotherapy plus CTLA-4 blockade in lung cancer (dated by TCRdb to 2017 to 2018). The library came from the immunoSEQ multiplex PCR assay. The table comes from immuneACCESS by way of TCRdb, which keeps in-frame sequences with V and J called. Part of the clones is missing from these tables; in studies checked, under half for an unresolved V gene and the rest for unknown reasons. The sample profile shows about 54,000 clones; 70% to 85% of them were found once. The ten largest clones capture 3.2% of the sample. Sequenced here: peripheral blood, sampled from a patient treated with radiotherapy plus ipilimumab. These receptors came from a human donor with non-small cell lung cancer who had a partial response to radiotherapy plus ipilimumab.

Only one count was recorded for this clone. The CDR3 nucleotides are TGTGCCAGCAGCTTCAGCGGGGGAGGACAAGAGACCCAGTACTTC. Amino acid sequence: CASSFSGGGQETQYF. The chain joins TRBV9 to TRBJ2-5, with 8 bases that match TRBD2. With 4 bases clipped from V and 2 bases from J, the junction kept 7 bases outside the gene matches. CDR1 is SGDLS, CDR2 YYNGEE, per germline. This CDR3 has 15 residues. The full variable domain, completed using reference TRBV9 and TRBJ2-5, is DSGVTQTPKHLITATGQRVTLRCSPRSGDLSVYWYQQSLDQGLQFLIQYYNGEERAKGNILERFSAQQFPDLHSELNLSSLELGDSALYFCASSFSGGGQETQYFGPGTRLLVL.

There are a few counts of this clone. The chain couples TRBV28 to TRBJ1-1; 12 bases agree with TRBD1. The J segment lost 1 base and the V segment lost 6 bases, leaving 6 bases of the junction unmatched. This CDR3 is built from 16 residues. The V gene's germline CDR1 is MDHEN and CDR2 SYDVKM. In DNA, the CDR3 is TGTGCCAGCAGGGGACAGGGGGCGTTAGGGAACACTGAAGCTTTCTTT. Its protein product is CASRGQGALGNTEAFF.

The chain employs TRBV10-3 and TRBJ2-1, with TRBD1 as a possible D gene (5 bases). Germline assignment: CDR1 ENHRY and CDR2 SYGVKD. The V and J ends lost 7 bases and 2 bases respectively, with 12 bases between them. The CDR3 is 14 amino acids. For the CDR3, the DNA is TGTGCCATCAAAGCCTCAGGGACCTACAATGAGCAGTTCTTC. Translating it yields CAIKASGTYNEQFF.

The V call is TRBV6-4, the J call TRBJ2-1, with D maybe TRBD2 (7 bases). The V gene lost 4 bases and the J gene lost 13 bases, with 14 bases spanning the gap. Germline CDR1 MRHNA, CDR2 SNTAGT. There are 12 residues in the CDR3. CDR3 amino acids: CASSAGGGSQFF. In DNA, the CDR3 is TGTGCCAGCAGTGCGGGGGGCGGCTCACAGTTCTTC.

V is TRBV4-1 and J is TRBJ1-6; no firm D call. V was trimmed by 0 bases and J by 5 bases, leaving 14 bases between them. Germline V gene lookup returns CDR1 MGHRA and CDR2 YSYEKL. The CDR3 length is 17 residues. The CDR3 DNA sequence: TGCGCCAGCAGCCAAGAGGAGGCCCCAGGCAATAATTCACCCCTCCACTTT. Protein: CASSQEEAPGNNSPLHF.

This chain links TRBV5-6 with TRBJ1-5; D unclear. The CDR3 length is 13 residues. Trimming removed 0 bases from V and 7 bases from J, with 8 bases in between. Germline assignment: CDR1 SGHDT and CDR2 YYEEEE. In DNA, the CDR3 is TGTGCCAGCAGCTTGGCTGGGAGGCAGCCCCAGCATTTT. Residues: CASSLAGRQPQHF.

V usage is TRBV2 and J usage is TRBJ1-4; TRBD1 agrees at 9 bases. This CDR3 spans 15 amino acids. In germline, CDR1 is SNHLY, CDR2 FYNNEI. V lost 4 bases, J lost 10 bases, and 10 bases stayed unmatched. CDR3 region: CASSAAGQGLGKLFF. CDR3 in DNA: TGTGCCAGCAGTGCGGCGGGACAGGGCCTGGGAAAACTGTTTTTT.

The chain uses TRBV28 and TRBJ2-2; D gene uncertain. With 2 bases removed from V and 4 bases from J, the gap between germline ends came to 5 bases. This CDR3 comprises 13 residues. The germline CDR1 and CDR2 sequences are MDHEN and SYDVKM. The DNA of the CDR3 is TGTGCCAGCAGTTTAACCGGCACCGGGGAGCTGTTTTTT. This translates into CASSLTGTGELFF.

Notes on this clone: A junction end diverges from the germline sequence, so it may reflect a read error. The chain combines TRBV19 with TRBJ2-1; D perhaps matches TRBD1 (6 bases). The CDR3 spans 12 residues. The germline CDR1 and CDR2 sequences are LNHDA and SQIVND (reference sequence). Here the CDR3 reads CASSFVAGDTVF. The CDR3 region has the DNA TGTGCCAGTAGCTTTGTAGCAGGGGATACGGTCTTC.

V is TRBV27 and J is TRBJ1-1, with no clear D. Germline V gives CDR1 MNHEY, CDR2 SMNVEV (reference sequence). V lost 1 base to trimming and J lost 3 bases, with 9 bases between them. This CDR3 contains 14 residues. The DNA of the CDR3 is TGTGCCAGCAGTTTATTGACCGGGGACACTGAAGCTTTCTTT. Its protein is CASSLLTGDTEAFF.

The chain couples TRBV7-8 to TRBJ2-1; D possibly corresponds to TRBD2 (5 bases). There are 15 residues in the CDR3. The V gene lost 1 base and the J gene lost 0 bases, with 7 bases spanning the gap. CDR1 SGHVS and CDR2 FQNEAQ come from the germline V gene. CDR3 DNA: TGTGCCAGCAGCTTAGGACTAAACTCCTACAATGAGCAGTTCTTC. Residues: CASSLGLNSYNEQFF.

The rearrangement uses TRBV7-3 and TRBJ2-1; 9 bases agree with TRBD2. This CDR3 is 13 amino acids long. Germline CDR1 reads SGHTA; CDR2 reads FQGTGA. J lost 11 bases, V lost 4 bases, and 6 bases had no gene match. CDR3 loop: CASSWREGTKQFF. CDR3 nucleotides: TGTGCCAGCAGCTGGCGGGAGGGGACGAAGCAGTTCTTC.